The rows below give T cell receptor beta chains drawn from one sample of a study of blood T cell repertoires in COVID-19. Sequencing was performed with immunoSEQ multiplex PCR; in TCRdb, only in-frame clones are kept and a portion is missing. This table holds under 150,000 clones, 65% to 85% found once. The sequencing input was peripheral blood. Receptors originate from a man between 60 and 75 years old with active or convalescent COVID-19. Both conserved end residues are part of each CDR3. The D gene is left open where the match is weak. Only some rows state a clone size, as once, few, many or a class for expanded clones.

j_gene,d_gene,abundance,v_gene,CDR3nt,CDR3aa
TRBJ2-5,-,-,TRBV18,TGTGCCAGCTCACCCTCCTCTAAAGAGACCCAGTACTTC,CASSPSSKETQYF
TRBJ2-7,TRBD2,-,TRBV6-2/TRBV6-3,TGTGCCAGCAGCGGGACTAGCGGGAGTTACGAGCAGTACTTC,CASSGTSGSYEQYF
TRBJ2-5,TRBD2,-,TRBV7-7,TGTGCCAGCAGCCCTGCGCGGGGAACCTCCAGCGGGAGGGCATTGGAGACCCAGTACTTC,CASSPARGTSSGRALETQYF
TRBJ2-1,-,-,TRBV18,TGTGCCAGCTCATACGTCCAGGGTAGTAGTCTAAATGAGCAGTTCTTC,CASSYVQGSSLNEQFF
TRBJ1-5,-,few,TRBV5-4,TGTGCCAGCAGCCTTCGCGGTAGCAATCAGCCCCAGCATTTT,CASSLRGSNQPQHF
TRBJ1-2,-,-,TRBV27,TGTGCCAGCAGTTTATCATCCCCACTAGGTGGCTACACCTTC,CASSLSSPLGGYTF
TRBJ2-2,-,-,TRBV14,TGTGCCAGCAGCTCTACTATGGGAGGGAACACCGGGGAGCTGTTTTTT,CASSSTMGGNTGELFF
TRBJ2-1,TRBD2,-,TRBV9,TGTGCCAGCAGCGTAGGGCTAGCGGACAATGAGCAGTTCTTC,CASSVGLADNEQFF
TRBJ1-5,-,many,TRBV18,TGTGCCAGCTCAACAGGTCCCAATCAGCCCCAGCATTTT,CASSTGPNQPQHF
TRBJ1-4,-,once,TRBV6-5,TGTGCCAGCAGTAAGGGGAAAGTTGAAAAACTGTTTTTT,CASSKGKVEKLFF
TRBJ2-5,-,-,TRBV6-5,TGTGCCAGCAGCAGGGTAGTGGGAGAGACCCAGTACTTC,CASSRVVGETQYF
TRBJ1-3,TRBD1,once,TRBV2,TGTGCCAGCAGCTACACTCCCCGGCCGGGACAGGGTTCGAACACCATATATTTT,CASSYTPRPGQGSNTIYF
TRBJ2-1,TRBD2,-,TRBV27,TGTGCCAGCAGTCTGCTAGCGGGGAGGTACAATGAGCAGTTCTTC,CASSLLAGRYNEQFF
TRBJ2-1,TRBD2,-,TRBV6-5,TGTGCCAGCAGCGCCGGGACTAGCGGGAGAGTAGTGCAGTTCTTC,CASSAGTSGRVVQFF
TRBJ2-1,TRBD1,-,TRBV11-1,TGTGCCAGCAGCTTACCGGGACAGTTAAACAATGAGCAGTTCTTC,CASSLPGQLNNEQFF
TRBJ1-2,TRBD1,-,TRBV19,TGTGCCAGTAGTTTACAGGGGTCGGGTGGCTACACCTTC,CASSLQGSGGYTF
TRBJ1-2,-,-,TRBV6-6,TGTGCCAGCAATCCAAATCCCTATGGCTACACCTTC,CASNPNPYGYTF
TRBJ1-5,-,-,TRBV10-3,TGTGCCATCAGTTTGGGAGGAGATCACAATCAGCCCCAGCATTTT,CAISLGGDHNQPQHF
TRBJ2-2,-,-,TRBV7-3,TGTGCCAGCAGCTTGGGGGTGTCAGGGGCCGAGACCGGGGAGCTGTTTTTT,CASSLGVSGAETGELFF
TRBJ2-1,-,few,TRBV2,TGTGCCAGCAGTGGAGGCTACAATGAGCAGTTCTTC,CASSGGYNEQFF
TRBJ2-7,TRBD1,-,TRBV18,TGTGCCAGCCTCCCGGGACAGGGGTCCTACGAGCAGTACTTC,CASLPGQGSYEQYF
TRBJ2-1,-,-,TRBV27,TGTGCCAGCAGCTCAATCTCTGGGAGTGAGCAGTTCTTC,CASSSISGSEQFF
TRBJ2-1,TRBD2,many,TRBV9,TGTGCCAGCAGCGTAGATCCCCTAGCGGGAGCCCAAAGCTCCTACAATGAGCAGTTCTTC,CASSVDPLAGAQSSYNEQFF
TRBJ2-1,-,few,TRBV6-2/TRBV6-3,TGTGCCAGCAGTTACGTAGCGAGTGAGCAGTTCTTC,CASSYVASEQFF
TRBJ2-4,TRBD2,-,TRBV12-3/TRBV12-4,TGTGCCAGCACCCGAGCGGGATTAGGCATTCAGTACTTC,CASTRAGLGIQYF
TRBJ2-2,-,-,TRBV5-4,TGTGCCAGCAGCTTGACAGCGGGTTCGAACACCGGGGAGCTGTTTTTT,CASSLTAGSNTGELFF
TRBJ1-4,TRBD1,once,TRBV28,TGTGCCAGCAGTAAGACAGGGGGGTTAGAAAAACTGTTTTTT,CASSKTGGLEKLFF
TRBJ2-1,TRBD2,-,TRBV24-1,TGTGCCACCAGTCCAACCCCCCGGCTAGCGGGAGGCAATGAGCAGTTCTTC,CATSPTPRLAGGNEQFF
TRBJ2-5,-,-,TRBV5-5,TGTGCCAGCAGCGTACTAGGTCAAGAGACCCAGTACTTC,CASSVLGQETQYF
TRBJ2-7,TRBD2,-,TRBV6-2/TRBV6-3,TGTGCCAGCAGCCTAGGGACTAGCGGGATATACGAGCAGTACTTC,CASSLGTSGIYEQYF
TRBJ2-1,-,-,TRBV19,TGTGCCAGTAGTATAAGGGGATGGAATGAGCAGTTCTTC,CASSIRGWNEQFF
TRBJ2-1,TRBD2,-,TRBV7-3,TGTGCCAGCAGCTTAGAAGCGGGGCGGTGGAATGAGCAGTTCTTC,CASSLEAGRWNEQFF
TRBJ2-7,TRBD1,-,TRBV6-5,TGTGCCAGCAGGGATTTGACAGGGGGGTACGAGCAGTACTTC,CASRDLTGGYEQYF
TRBJ2-3,TRBD2,-,TRBV7-2,TGTGCCAGCAGCGAAAACCGGGGACTAGCGGGAGCTACGCAGTATTTT,CASSENRGLAGATQYF
TRBJ2-7,TRBD2,-,TRBV15,TGTGCCACCAGCCTGGGCGGGGGGGGCGCCTACGAGCAGTACTTC,CATSLGGGGAYEQYF
TRBJ2-7,-,few,TRBV5-5,TGTGCCAGCAGCTTAAGTCCCACCCCACAGGTATACGAGCAGTACTTC,CASSLSPTPQVYEQYF
TRBJ1-5,TRBD1,-,TRBV7-3,TGTGCCAGCAGCGCCACAGGGGATCAGCCCCAGCATTTT,CASSATGDQPQHF
TRBJ2-1,TRBD2,-,TRBV28,TGTGCCAGCAGTCCTCCTTTAGGGGAGGGGGCGGGGGGGGAGCAGTTCTTC,CASSPPLGEGAGGEQFF
TRBJ2-7,TRBD1,-,TRBV5-4,TGTGCCAGCAGCTTGTTAGACAGGGGGCCTTACGAGCAGTACTTC,CASSLLDRGPYEQYF
TRBJ2-1,TRBD1,-,TRBV12-5,TGTGCTAGTGGTCGGTACGCCGGGACAGGGGGCTACAATGAGCAGTTCTTC,CASGRYAGTGGYNEQFF
TRBJ2-7,-,-,TRBV7-6,TGTGCCAGCAGCTTAAGAGCGGACTACGAGCAGTACTTC,CASSLRADYEQYF
TRBJ2-2,-,-,TRBV9,TGTGCCAGCAGTTCCAGCTGGGGCAACACCGGGGAGCTGTTTTTT,CASSSSWGNTGELFF
TRBJ1-5,TRBD1,few,TRBV20-1,TGCAGTGCTAGTCAGGGACAGGGAAATCAGCCCCAGCATTTT,CSASQGQGNQPQHF
TRBJ2-1,-,-,TRBV7-2,TGTGCCAGCAGCCCCCAGAATGAGCAGTTCTTC,CASSPQNEQFF
TRBJ2-1,-,-,TRBV19,TGTGCCAGTAGTGAACAGGAAAGCTCCTACAATGAGCAGTTCTTC,CASSEQESSYNEQFF
TRBJ2-5,-,-,TRBV9,TGTGCCAGCAGCGTAGGGGTGGGGGCGAGGGAGACCCAGTACTTC,CASSVGVGARETQYF
TRBJ1-1,-,-,TRBV28,TGTGCCAGCAGTCCAACGGACGGGGGTAAGTCTGAAGCTTTCTTT,CASSPTDGGKSEAFF
TRBJ2-1,TRBD1,-,TRBV7-3,TGTGCCAGCAGCCTGGACAGGGGCAACTACAATGAGCAGTTCTTC,CASSLDRGNYNEQFF
TRBJ2-1,-,-,TRBV4-2,TGTGCCAGCAGCCACCCCGACTATCGAGAGCAGTTCTTC,CASSHPDYREQFF
TRBJ1-2,TRBD1,-,TRBV12-3/TRBV12-4,TGTGCCAGCAGGGGACAGGGGGGGTATGGCTACACCTTC,CASRGQGGYGYTF
TRBJ2-6,TRBD2,-,TRBV28,TGTGCCAGCAGTGCGCTTAGCGGGTCAAACTCTGGGGCCAACGTCCTGACTTTC,CASSALSGSNSGANVLTF
TRBJ2-1,TRBD1,-,TRBV6-2/TRBV6-3,TGTGCCAGCAGTTGGGACAGCTACTTCAATGAGCAGTTCTTC,CASSWDSYFNEQFF
TRBJ1-2,-,once,TRBV5-1,TGCGCCAGCAGCTTGGAAGCGGGGAGTATGAGCTACACCTTC,CASSLEAGSMSYTF
TRBJ2-1,-,-,TRBV7-6,TGTGCCAGCAGCTCCTACAGGGCTGAGCAGTTCTTC,CASSSYRAEQFF
TRBJ2-2,TRBD1,once,TRBV7-8,TGTGCCAGCAGCTATGGACAGGGGGTTAGCACCGGGGAGCTGTTTTTT,CASSYGQGVSTGELFF